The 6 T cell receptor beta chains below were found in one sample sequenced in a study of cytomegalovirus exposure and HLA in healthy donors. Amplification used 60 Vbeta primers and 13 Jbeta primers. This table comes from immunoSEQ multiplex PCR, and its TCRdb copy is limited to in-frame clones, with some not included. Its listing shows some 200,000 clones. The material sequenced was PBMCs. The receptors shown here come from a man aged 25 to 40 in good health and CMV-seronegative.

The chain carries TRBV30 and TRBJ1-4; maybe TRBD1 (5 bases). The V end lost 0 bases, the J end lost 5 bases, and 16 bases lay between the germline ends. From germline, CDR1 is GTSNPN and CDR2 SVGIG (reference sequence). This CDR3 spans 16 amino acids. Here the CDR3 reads CAWSVGRAKGNEKLFF. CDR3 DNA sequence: TGTGCCTGGAGTGTAGGCAGGGCTAAGGGAAATGAAAAACTGTTTTTT.

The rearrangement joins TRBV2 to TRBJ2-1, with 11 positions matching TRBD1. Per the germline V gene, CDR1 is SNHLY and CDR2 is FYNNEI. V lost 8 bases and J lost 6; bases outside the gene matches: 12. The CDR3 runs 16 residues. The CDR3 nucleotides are TGTGCCAGCCCACCTCGAGGACAGGGGGCTGGCAATGAGCAGTTCTTC. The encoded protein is CASPPRGQGAGNEQFF. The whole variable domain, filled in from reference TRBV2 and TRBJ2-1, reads EPEVTQTPSHQVTQMGQEVILRCVPISNHLYFYWYRQILGQKVEFLVSFYNNEISEKSEIFDDQFSVERPDGSNFTLKIRSTKLEDSAMYFCASPPRGQGAGNEQFFGPGTRLTVL.

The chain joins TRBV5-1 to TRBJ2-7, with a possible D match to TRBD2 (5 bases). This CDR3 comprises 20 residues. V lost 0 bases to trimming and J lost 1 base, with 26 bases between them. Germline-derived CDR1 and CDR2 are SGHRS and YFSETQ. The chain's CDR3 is CASSLEPGDRRTKLSYEQYF. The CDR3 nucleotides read TGCGCCAGCAGCTTGGAACCCGGGGATAGGCGAACCAAGTTGTCCTACGAGCAGTACTTC.

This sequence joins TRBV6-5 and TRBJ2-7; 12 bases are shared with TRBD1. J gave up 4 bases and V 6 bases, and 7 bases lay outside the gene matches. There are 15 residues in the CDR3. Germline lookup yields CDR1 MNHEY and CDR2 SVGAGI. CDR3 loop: CASRRPGQGAYEQYF. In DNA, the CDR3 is TGTGCCAGCAGAAGACCGGGACAGGGGGCTTACGAGCAGTACTTC.

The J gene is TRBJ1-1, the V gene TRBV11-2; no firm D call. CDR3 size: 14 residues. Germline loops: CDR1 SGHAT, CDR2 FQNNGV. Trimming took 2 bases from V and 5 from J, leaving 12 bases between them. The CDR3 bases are TGTGCCAGCAGCTTACGGGATATGGAAACTGAAGCTTTCTTT. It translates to CASSLRDMETEAFF.

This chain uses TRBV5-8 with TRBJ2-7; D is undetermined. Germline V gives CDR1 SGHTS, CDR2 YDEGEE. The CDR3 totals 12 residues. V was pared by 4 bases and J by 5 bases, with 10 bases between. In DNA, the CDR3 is TGTGCCAGCAGCCCGCGGCGTCACGAGCAGTACTTC. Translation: CASSPRRHEQYF.